Following are 7 T cell receptor beta chains from one sample sequenced in a study of blood T cells in healthy people across ages. Using a J-beta primer mix together with a sample-barcoded 5' primer, a second PCR was run for roughly 6 to 11 cycles. MiXCR, run by TCRdb on the 5' RACE reads, gives a single entry per CDR3 protein. In the table there are 2 million or so distinct CDR3 sequences, less than 50% of which are singletons. Sequencing was carried out using blood. The source is a woman between 40 and 55 years old in good health.

V usage is TRBV7-2 and J usage is TRBJ2-7, with D tentatively TRBD2 (6 bases). This CDR3 has 15 residues. The V end lost 4 bases, the J end lost 7 bases, and 20 bases lay between the germline ends. The germline V gene encodes CDR1 SGHTA and CDR2 FQGNSA. CDR3 coding DNA: TGTGCCAGCAGCTGGACCGGGTCCCAACGGGAGGAGCAGTACTTC. As protein: CASSWTGSQREEQYF.

The chain employs TRBV2 and TRBJ2-3; perhaps TRBD1 as D (5 bases). The CDR3 totals 12 residues. V gave up 7 bases and J gave up 5 bases, with 10 bases separating them. The germline V gene encodes CDR1 SNHLY and CDR2 FYNNEI. Here the CDR3 reads CASMNRRDTQYF. In DNA, the CDR3 is TGTGCCAGCATGAACAGGCGAGATACGCAGTATTTT.

This clonotype showed up just a few times. The genes are TRBV12-3 or TRBV12-4 and TRBJ2-1, with D hard to call. V was pared by 6 bases and J by 5 bases, with 8 bases between. The CDR3 has 12 amino acids. This chain's CDR3 is CASRSLNNEQFF. The CDR3 DNA reads as TGTGCCAGCAGGTCACTAAACAATGAGCAGTTCTTC.

The rearrangement links TRBV28 to TRBJ1-1; D might be TRBD1 (5 bases). Germline CDR1 is MDHEN and CDR2 is SYDVKM. Between the trimmed V and J ends, which lost 8 bases and 4 bases, there was a span of 17 bases. The CDR3 runs 14 residues. CDR3 amino acids: CASRGGETVTEAFF. The DNA of the CDR3 is TGTGCCAGCCGTGGAGGGGAAACGGTCACTGAAGCTTTCTTT.

J is TRBJ2-5 and V is TRBV6-2 or TRBV6-3; 11 bases are shared with TRBD2. CDR1 and CDR2 from the germline V gene are MNHEY and SVGEGT. There are 14 residues in the CDR3. V trimming: 6 bases; J trimming: 4 bases; junction bases outside the gene matches: 4. The CDR3 loop reads CASRLAGALETQYF. The CDR3 bases are TGTGCCAGCAGACTAGCGGGGGCCTTAGAGACCCAGTACTTC.

The table lists this clonotype with a count of one. A much bigger clone sits one base away, suggesting this may be a read error. This chain connects TRBV7-2 to TRBJ2-5; D remains ambiguous. With 7 bases removed from V and 2 bases from J, the gap between germline ends came to 11 bases. Germline-derived CDR1 and CDR2 are SGHTA and FQGNSA. This CDR3 is built from 13 residues. For the CDR3, the DNA is TGTGCCAGCAACTTTTTTGGGCAAGAGACCCAGTACTTC. Encoded protein: CASNFFGQETQYF.

J is TRBJ2-1 and V is TRBV6-1; perhaps TRBD2 as D (7 bases). CDR1 and CDR2 from the germline V gene are MNHNS and SASEGT. This CDR3 region has 16 residues. Trimming took 6 bases from V and 4 from J, leaving 19 bases between them. The CDR3 DNA follows: TGTGCCAGCAGGGGGGGTTCGGGGGGCATTTACAATGAGCAGTTCTTC. As protein: CASRGGSGGIYNEQFF.